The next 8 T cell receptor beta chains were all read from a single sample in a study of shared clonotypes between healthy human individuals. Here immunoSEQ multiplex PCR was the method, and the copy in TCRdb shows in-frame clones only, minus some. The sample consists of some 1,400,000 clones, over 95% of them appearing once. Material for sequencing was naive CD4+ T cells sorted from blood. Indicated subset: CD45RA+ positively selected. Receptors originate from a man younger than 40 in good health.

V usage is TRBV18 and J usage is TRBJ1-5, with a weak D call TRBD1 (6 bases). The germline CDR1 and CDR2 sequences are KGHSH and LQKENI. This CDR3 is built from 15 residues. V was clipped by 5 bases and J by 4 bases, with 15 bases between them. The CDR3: CASSFQGKGNQPQHF. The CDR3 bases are TGTGCCAGCTCATTCCAGGGGAAGGGAAATCAGCCCCAGCATTTT. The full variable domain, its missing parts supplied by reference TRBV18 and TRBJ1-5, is NAGVMQNPRHLVRRRGQEARLRCSPMKGHSHVYWYRQLPEEGLKFMVYLQKENIIDESGMPKERFSAEFPKEGPSILRIQQVVRGDSAAYFCASSFQGKGNQPQHFGDGTRLSIL.

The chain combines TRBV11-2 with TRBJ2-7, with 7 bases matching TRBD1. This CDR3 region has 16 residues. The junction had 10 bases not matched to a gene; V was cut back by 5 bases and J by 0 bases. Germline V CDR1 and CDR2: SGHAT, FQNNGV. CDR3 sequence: CASSLTRQGSSYEQYF. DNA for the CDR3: TGTGCCAGCAGCCTAACCCGACAGGGTAGCTCCTACGAGCAGTACTTC.

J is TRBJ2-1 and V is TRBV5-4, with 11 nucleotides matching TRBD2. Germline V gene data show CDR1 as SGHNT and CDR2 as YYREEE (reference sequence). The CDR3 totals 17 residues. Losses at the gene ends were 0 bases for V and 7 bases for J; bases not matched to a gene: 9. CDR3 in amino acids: CASSLVGSGRAVNEQFF. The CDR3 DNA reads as TGTGCCAGCAGCTTGGTCGGTAGCGGGAGGGCCGTGAATGAGCAGTTCTTC.

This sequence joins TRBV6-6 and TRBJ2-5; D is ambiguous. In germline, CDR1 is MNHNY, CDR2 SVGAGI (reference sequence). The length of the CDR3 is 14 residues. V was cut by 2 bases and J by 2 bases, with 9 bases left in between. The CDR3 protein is CASSYLRRQETQYF. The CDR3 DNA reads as TGTGCCAGCAGTTACCTAAGGAGACAAGAGACCCAGTACTTC.

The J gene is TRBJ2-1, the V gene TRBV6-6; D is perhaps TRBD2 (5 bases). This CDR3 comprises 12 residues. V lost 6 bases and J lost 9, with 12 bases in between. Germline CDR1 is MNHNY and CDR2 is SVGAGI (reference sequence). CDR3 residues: CASSPFGVEQFF. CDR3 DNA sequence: TGTGCCAGCAGCCCCTTCGGGGTTGAGCAGTTCTTC.

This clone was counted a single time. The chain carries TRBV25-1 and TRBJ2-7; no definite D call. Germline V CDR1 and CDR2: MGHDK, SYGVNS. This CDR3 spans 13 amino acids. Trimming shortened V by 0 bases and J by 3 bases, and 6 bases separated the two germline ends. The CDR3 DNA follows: TGTGCCAGCAGTGAATACACCTACTACGAGCAGTACTTC. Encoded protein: CASSEYTYYEQYF.

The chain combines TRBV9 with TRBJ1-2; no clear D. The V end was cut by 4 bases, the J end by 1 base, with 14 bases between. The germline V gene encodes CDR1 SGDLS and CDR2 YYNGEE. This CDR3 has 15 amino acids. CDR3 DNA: TGTGCCAGCAGCTCCCGACGGCAGAATAACTATGGCTACACCTTC. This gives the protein CASSSRRQNNYGYTF.

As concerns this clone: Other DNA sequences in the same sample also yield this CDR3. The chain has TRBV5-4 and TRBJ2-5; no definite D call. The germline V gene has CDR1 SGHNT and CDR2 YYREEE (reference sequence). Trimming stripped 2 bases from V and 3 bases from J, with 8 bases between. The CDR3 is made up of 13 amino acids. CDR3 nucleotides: TGTGCCAGCAGCTTCCTAAGAGAAGAGACCCAGTACTTC. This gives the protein CASSFLREETQYF.